Listed here are 28 T cell receptor beta chains from one sample, sequenced in a study of tissue T cells after allogeneic stem cell transplantation. Generated by immunoSEQ multiplex PCR, the TCRdb table keeps only in-frame clones and is missing some. The sample shows some 560 clones, about 50% of them seen only once. Source: spleen tissue, taken at autopsy. All receptors derive from a female patient aged 40-70 years with steroid-refractory graft-versus-host disease after an allogeneic stem cell transplant. The T cells may partly be graft donor cells.

This clone has only a few counts. The gene calls are TRBV7-6 and TRBJ2-3; D gene uncertain. CDR3 length: 11 residues. Trimming cost V 2 bases and J 3 bases, with 0 bases left between them. Germline V gene data show CDR1 as SGHVS and CDR2 as FNYEAQ. The CDR3 is CASSLTDTQYF. CDR3 coding DNA: TGTGCCAGCAGCTTAACAGATACGCAGTATTTT. Filled out from reference TRBV7-6 and TRBJ2-3, the complete variable domain reads GAGVSQSPRYKVTKRGQDVALRCDPISGHVSLYWYRQALGQGPEFLTYFNYEAQQDKSGLPNDRFSAERPEGSISTLTIQRTEQRDSAMYRCASSLTDTQYFGPGTRLTVL.

The genes are TRBV2 and TRBJ1-5, with TRBD1 as a possible D gene (5 bases). CDR3 length: 15 amino acids. The germline CDR1 and CDR2 sequences are SNHLY and FYNNEI. V was shortened by 2 bases and J by 2 bases, with 10 bases between the two germline ends. CDR3 DNA sequence: TGTGCCAGCAGTGAAAGGGGCGGGGGCAATCAGCCCCAGCATTTT. This sequence encodes CASSERGGGNQPQHF.

On this clone: Other DNA sequences in this specimen translate into the identical CDR3. The V gene is TRBV24-1, the J gene TRBJ2-5, with 8 bases matching TRBD1. V shed 3 bases, J shed 1 base, and the junction held 3 bases outside the gene matches. The V gene's germline CDR1 is KGHDR and CDR2 SFDVKD. CDR3 length: 15 amino acids. CDR3 DNA sequence: TGTGCCACCAGTGATGGGGGACAGGCCCAAGAGACCCAGTACTTC. It yields the protein CATSDGGQAQETQYF.

This clone was observed a handful of times. This CDR3 reads CASSQVGSTGELFF. CDR3 DNA sequence: TGCGCCAGCAGCCAAGTTGGCAGCACCGGGGAGCTGTTTTTT. The chain joins TRBV4-1 to TRBJ2-2; D is unclear. Trimming took 1 base from V and 4 from J, leaving 7 bases between them. The CDR3 contains 14 residues. Germline V CDR1 and CDR2: MGHRA, YSYEKL.

The chain employs TRBV5-1 and TRBJ2-2; TRBD2 aligns across 11 bases. Germline V gene sequence: CDR1 SGHRS, CDR2 YFSETQ. This CDR3 region has 16 residues. J gave up 4 bases and V 5 bases, and 7 bases lay outside the gene matches. The CDR3 coding sequence is TGCGCCAGCAGTACTAGCGGGAGAGGGTCCACCGGGGAGCTGTTTTTT. Amino acid sequence: CASSTSGRGSTGELFF.

This clone was observed a handful of times. V and J are TRBV6-5 and TRBJ2-5, with D possibly TRBD1 on 5 matching bases. The germline CDR1 and CDR2 sequences are MNHEY and SVGAGI. V was trimmed by 5 bases and J by 3 bases, leaving 16 bases between them. This CDR3 has 15 residues. DNA of the CDR3: TGTGCCAGCAGTATCTTGTGGGGCGGAAAAGAGACCCAGTACTTC. It codes for CASSILWGGKETQYF.

V and J are TRBV7-2 and TRBJ2-1; either TRBD1 or TRBD2 may supply D (5 bases each). Germline-derived CDR1 and CDR2 are SGHTA and FQGNSA. V dropped 5 bases and J dropped 15 bases, with 20 bases sitting between them. The CDR3 length is 13 residues. For the CDR3, the DNA is TGTGCCAGCAGCCCCCCCGGGACCAAGGTCTCGTTCTTC. It yields the protein CASSPPGTKVSFF.

This clone turned up a few times. V usage is TRBV29-1 and J usage is TRBJ2-7; the D gene could be TRBD1 or TRBD2 (5 bases each). This CDR3 spans 13 amino acids. The germline gives CDR1 SQVTM, CDR2 ANQGSEA. The V end lost 6 bases, the J end lost 0 bases, and 12 bases lay between the germline ends. This CDR3 is CSVRDGRSYEQYF. CDR3 nucleotide sequence: TGCAGCGTCCGGGACGGTCGCTCCTACGAGCAGTACTTC.

The chain couples TRBV14 to TRBJ2-2; 7 bases align to TRBD1. Germline CDR1 SGHDN, CDR2 FVKESK. The CDR3 has 16 residues. V lost 2 bases to trimming and J lost 4 bases; unmatched junction nucleotides: 7. Here the CDR3 reads CASSQLDRVGTGELFF. In DNA form, the CDR3 reads TGTGCCAGCAGCCAACTCGACAGGGTGGGCACCGGGGAGCTGTTTTTT. Complete variable domain (other parts from reference TRBV14 and TRBJ2-2): EAGVTQFPSHSVIEKGQTVTLRCDPISGHDNLYWYRRVMGKEIKFLLHFVKESKQDESGMPNNRFLAERTGGTYSTLKVQPAELEDSGVYFCASSQLDRVGTGELFFGEGSRLTVL.

The chain is built from TRBV3-1 (or the pseudogene TRBV3-2) and TRBJ1-4; D not certain. Germline V gene lookup returns CDR1 LGHDT and CDR2 YNNKEL (reference sequence). The CDR3 totals 16 residues. The V end was cut by 0 bases, the J end by 6 bases, with 14 bases between. CDR3: CASSQDPGWRDEKLFF. CDR3 in DNA: TGTGCCAGCAGCCAAGATCCCGGGTGGAGGGATGAAAAACTGTTTTTT.

The chain combines TRBV27 with TRBJ2-2, with D maybe TRBD1 (6 bases). The V gene's germline CDR1 is MNHEY and CDR2 SMNVEV (reference sequence). The CDR3 sequence is 17 residues long. Trimming left V 2 bases short and J 5 bases short, with 18 bases between. CDR3 DNA sequence: TGTGCCAGCAGTTTAAAAAGAGGTCAGGGGAAGACCGGGGAGCTGTTTTTT. It codes for CASSLKRGQGKTGELFF.

By sample fraction, this clone is large. Written as DNA, the CDR3 is TGTGCCAGCAGCTTAACCGGGACAGGGGGAATTGCAAATGAAAAACTGTTTTTT. This codes for CASSLTGTGGIANEKLFF. The V call is TRBV5-5, the J call TRBJ1-4, with 11 bases matching TRBD1. V gave up 2 bases and J gave up 5 bases; unmatched junction bases: 11. Germline lookup yields CDR1 SGHKS and CDR2 YYEKEE (reference sequence). The CDR3 length is 18 residues.

This clone was counted between two and nine times. Written as DNA, the CDR3 is TGTGCCAGCAGCCAAGTTATGGGGAACACTGAAGCTTTCTTT. Its translation: CASSQVMGNTEAFF. The chain is built from TRBV3-1 (or the pseudogene TRBV3-2) and TRBJ1-1, with unresolved D. The CDR3 runs 14 residues. The V and J ends lost 1 base and 1 base respectively, with 7 bases between them. Germline V gene sequence: CDR1 LGHDT, CDR2 YNNKEL (reference sequence).

This chain uses TRBV11-2 with TRBJ2-1; no reliable D call. Germline assignment: CDR1 SGHAT and CDR2 FQNNGV. Trimming took off 1 base at V and 3 bases at J, with 7 bases between the two ends. This CDR3 spans 14 amino acids. Here the CDR3 reads CASSLGGNYNEQFF. CDR3 nucleotide sequence: TGTGCCAGCAGCTTAGGCGGAAACTACAATGAGCAGTTCTTC.

The genes are TRBV7-3 and TRBJ2-2, with no clear D. Germline V gives CDR1 SGHTA, CDR2 FQGTGA. V shed 0 bases and J shed 2 bases, with 1 base lying between them. The CDR3 length is 13 residues. This CDR3 is CASSLTNTGELFF. In DNA form, the CDR3 reads TGTGCCAGCAGCTTAACTAACACCGGGGAGCTGTTTTTT.

This chain links TRBV5-1 with TRBJ2-7, with D possibly TRBD1 on 5 matching bases. With 4 bases removed from V and 1 base from J, the gap between germline ends came to 9 bases. This CDR3 contains 13 residues. In germline, CDR1 is SGHRS, CDR2 YFSETQ. This CDR3 is CASSVAGSYEQYF. In DNA, the CDR3 is TGCGCCAGCAGCGTAGCAGGGTCCTACGAGCAGTACTTC. Supplemented by reference TRBV5-1 and TRBJ2-7, the full variable domain reads KAGVTQTPRYLIKTRGQQVTLSCSPISGHRSVSWYQQTPGQGLQFLFEYFSETQRNKGNFPGRFSGRQFSNSRSEMNVSTLELGDSALYLCASSVAGSYEQYFGPGTRLTVT.

The V and J genes are TRBV5-6 and TRBJ1-5; TRBD1 matches 7 bases. Germline V CDR1 and CDR2: SGHDT, YYEEEE. The junction had 8 bases not matched to a gene; V was cut back by 2 bases and J by 6 bases. The CDR3 length is 15 residues. The CDR3 sequence is CASSFRGRSGQPQHF. The CDR3 nucleotides read TGTGCCAGCAGCTTCAGGGGGAGGTCAGGTCAGCCCCAGCATTTT.

This clone was found a few times. The gene calls are TRBV9 and TRBJ2-1, with 8 bases fitting TRBD1. Germline assignment: CDR1 SGDLS and CDR2 YYNGEE. With 3 bases clipped from V and 5 bases from J, the junction kept 13 bases outside the gene matches. This CDR3 contains 17 residues. Here the CDR3 reads CASSARPWTGLNNEQFF. The CDR3 nucleotides read TGTGCCAGCAGCGCTAGGCCGTGGACAGGGTTAAACAATGAGCAGTTCTTC.

The table lists this clone with a few counts. The V and J genes are TRBV5-1 and TRBJ1-1; D might be TRBD1 (6 bases). CDR1 is SGHRS, CDR2 YFSETQ, per germline. Trimming pared 4 bases from V and 8 bases from J, leaving 9 bases between. The CDR3 runs to 11 residues. The DNA for the CDR3 is TGCGCCAGCAGCCTAGACAGGGAAGCTTTCTTT. Amino acid sequence: CASSLDREAFF.

In its sample, this clone was seen a few times. The rearrangement uses TRBV5-1 and TRBJ2-7; D is perhaps TRBD2 (6 bases). This CDR3 spans 14 amino acids. Germline-derived CDR1 and CDR2 are SGHRS and YFSETQ. V was shortened by 1 base and J by 3 bases, with 11 bases between the two germline ends. CDR3 sequence (DNA): TGCGCCAGCAGCTTGAGACGGGGGAGCTACGAGCAGTACTTC. Its protein product is CASSLRRGSYEQYF. Full variable domain (missing parts from reference TRBV5-1 and TRBJ2-7): KAGVTQTPRYLIKTRGQQVTLSCSPISGHRSVSWYQQTPGQGLQFLFEYFSETQRNKGNFPGRFSGRQFSNSRSEMNVSTLELGDSALYLCASSLRRGSYEQYFGPGTRLTVT.

CDR3 sequence reads: CASSRGTATEAFF. The CDR3 coding sequence is TGTGCCAGCAGCCGGGGGACAGCCACTGAAGCTTTCTTT. This sequence joins TRBV5-4 and TRBJ1-1, with 7 bases matching TRBD1. Germline V gives CDR1 SGHNT, CDR2 YYREEE (reference sequence). V trimming: 4 bases; J trimming: 4 bases; junction bases outside the gene matches: 4. There are 13 residues in the CDR3.

This rearrangement joins TRBV5-5 to TRBJ1-2, with D possibly being TRBD1 (5 bases). CDR3 length equals 16 residues. V dropped 1 base and J dropped 4 bases, with 17 bases sitting between them. From germline, CDR1 is SGHKS and CDR2 YYEKEE (reference sequence). In nucleotides, the CDR3 is TGTGCCAGCAGCTTGACCAGGGCGCAAGGTTTCTATGGCTACACCTTC. Protein sequence: CASSLTRAQGFYGYTF.

V and J are TRBV6-5 and TRBJ1-2, with TRBD1 matching 7 bases. V was pared by 6 bases and J by 3 bases, with 7 bases of the junction left unmatched. The CDR3 is made up of 14 amino acids. Germline loops: CDR1 MNHEY, CDR2 SVGAGI. The CDR3 loop is CASRRQGWDYGYTF. The CDR3 region has the DNA TGTGCCAGCAGGAGACAGGGCTGGGACTATGGCTACACCTTC.

The V gene is TRBV6-5, the J gene TRBJ2-3; TRBD1 aligns across 7 bases. Unmatched junction bases numbered 6, after V lost 6 bases and J lost 6 bases. The CDR3 covers 13 residues. The germline gives CDR1 MNHEY, CDR2 SVGAGI. The CDR3 reads CASSRDSRDTQYF. CDR3 coding DNA: TGTGCCAGCAGCCGGGACAGCCGCGATACGCAGTATTTT.

The chain has TRBV9 and TRBJ1-3; D uncertain. Trimming took 3 bases from V and 0 from J, leaving 16 bases between them. The CDR3 covers 17 residues. Germline V lookup: CDR1 SGDLS, CDR2 YYNGEE. This CDR3 reads CASSGRAGRYSGNTIYF. For the CDR3, the DNA is TGTGCCAGCAGCGGCCGGGCAGGCCGGTACTCTGGAAACACCATATATTTT.

This clone was seen more than once but under ten times. This rearrangement joins TRBV6-5 to TRBJ1-2; D unresolved. Trimming stripped 0 bases from V and 4 bases from J, with 6 bases between. From germline, CDR1 is MNHEY and CDR2 SVGAGI. The length of the CDR3 is 13 residues. The CDR3 region has the DNA TGTGCCAGCAGTTACTCGCGAAGCTATGGCTACACCTTC. This encodes CASSYSRSYGYTF.

This clone came up a few times. The V and J genes are TRBV19 and TRBJ1-2; D is ambiguous. V lost 3 bases and J lost 3, with 8 bases in between. The CDR3 has 13 residues. Per the germline V gene, CDR1 is LNHDA and CDR2 is SQIVND (reference sequence). CDR3 nucleotides: TGTGCCAGTAGTATCGGTGGGCACTATGGCTACACCTTC. It yields the protein CASSIGGHYGYTF.

The CDR3 DNA sequence: TGCGCCAGCAGCCAAGGTCCTGCAGCGGGGCTCTCCTACGAGCAGTACTTC. Translation: CASSQGPAAGLSYEQYF. V gene TRBV4-1 combines with J gene TRBJ2-7, with 7 bases aligning to TRBD2. The CDR3 loop spans 17 amino acids. Germline trimming cut 1 base from V and 0 bases from J; bases unmatched to any gene: 9. Germline V gene data show CDR1 as MGHRA and CDR2 as YSYEKL.